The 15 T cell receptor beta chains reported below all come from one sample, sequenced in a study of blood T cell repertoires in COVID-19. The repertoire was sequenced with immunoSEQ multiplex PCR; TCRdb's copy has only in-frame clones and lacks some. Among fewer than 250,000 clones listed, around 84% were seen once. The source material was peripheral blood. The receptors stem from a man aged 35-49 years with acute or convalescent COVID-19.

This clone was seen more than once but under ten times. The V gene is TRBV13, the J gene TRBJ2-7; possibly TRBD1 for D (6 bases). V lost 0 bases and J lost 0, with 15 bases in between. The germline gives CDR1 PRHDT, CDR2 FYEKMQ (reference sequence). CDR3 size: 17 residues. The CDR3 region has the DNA TGTGCCAGCAGCTTAGGACTTAAGGTGGGACACTCCTACGAGCAGTACTTC. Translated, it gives CASSLGLKVGHSYEQYF. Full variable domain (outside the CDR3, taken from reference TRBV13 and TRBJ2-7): AAGVIQSPRHLIKEKRETATLKCYPIPRHDTVYWYQQGPGQDPQFLISFYEKMQSDKGSIPDRFSAQQFSDYHSELNMSSLELGDSALYFCASSLGLKVGHSYEQYFGPGTRLTVT.

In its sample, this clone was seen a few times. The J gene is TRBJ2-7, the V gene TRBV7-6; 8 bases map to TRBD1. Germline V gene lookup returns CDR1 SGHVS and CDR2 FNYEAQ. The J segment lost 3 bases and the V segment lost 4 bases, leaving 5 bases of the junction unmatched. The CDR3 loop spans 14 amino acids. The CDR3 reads CASSSGTGYYEQYF. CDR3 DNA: TGTGCCAGCAGCTCCGGGACAGGCTACTACGAGCAGTACTTC.

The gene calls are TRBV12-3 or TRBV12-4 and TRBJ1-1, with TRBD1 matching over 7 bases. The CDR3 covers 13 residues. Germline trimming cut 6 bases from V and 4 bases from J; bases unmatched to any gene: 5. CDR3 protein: CASSRQGSTEAFF. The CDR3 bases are TGTGCCAGCAGCCGACAGGGAAGCACTGAAGCTTTCTTT.

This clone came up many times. DNA for the CDR3: TGTGCCAGCGGGACATCCTATAATTCACCCCTCCACTTT. Amino acids: CASGTSYNSPLHF. J is TRBJ1-6 and V is TRBV6-4, with D perhaps matching TRBD1 (6 bases). Germline CDR1 is MRHNA and CDR2 is SNTAGT. CDR3 length: 13 amino acids. Trimming shortened V by 8 bases and J by 1 base, and 6 bases separated the two germline ends.

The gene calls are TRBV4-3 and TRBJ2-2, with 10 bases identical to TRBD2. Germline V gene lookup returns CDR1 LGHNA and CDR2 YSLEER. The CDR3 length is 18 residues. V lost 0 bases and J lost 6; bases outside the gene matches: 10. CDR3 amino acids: CASSQDNSGGVRPGELFF. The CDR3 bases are TGCGCCAGCAGCCAAGATAACAGCGGGGGGGTTAGGCCCGGGGAGCTGTTTTTT.

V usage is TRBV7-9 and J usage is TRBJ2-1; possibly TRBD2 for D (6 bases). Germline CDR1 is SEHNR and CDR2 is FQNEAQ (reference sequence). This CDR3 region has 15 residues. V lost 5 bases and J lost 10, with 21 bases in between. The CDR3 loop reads CASSPVGRSSGEQFF. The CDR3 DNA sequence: TGTGCCAGCAGCCCGGTGGGGAGGTCCTCAGGGGAGCAGTTCTTC.

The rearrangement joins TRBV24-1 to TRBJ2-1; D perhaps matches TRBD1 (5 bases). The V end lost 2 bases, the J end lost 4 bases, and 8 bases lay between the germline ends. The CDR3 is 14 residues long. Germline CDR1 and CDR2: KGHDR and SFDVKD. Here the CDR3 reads CATSDSPGYNEQFF. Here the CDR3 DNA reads TGTGCCACCAGTGATTCCCCAGGGTACAATGAGCAGTTCTTC.

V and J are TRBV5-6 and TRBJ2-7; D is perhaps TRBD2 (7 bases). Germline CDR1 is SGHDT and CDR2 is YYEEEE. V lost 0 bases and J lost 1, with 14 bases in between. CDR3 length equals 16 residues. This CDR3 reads CASSLEGEGGSYEQYF. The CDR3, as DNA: TGTGCCAGCAGCTTGGAAGGGGAGGGGGGATCCTACGAGCAGTACTTC.

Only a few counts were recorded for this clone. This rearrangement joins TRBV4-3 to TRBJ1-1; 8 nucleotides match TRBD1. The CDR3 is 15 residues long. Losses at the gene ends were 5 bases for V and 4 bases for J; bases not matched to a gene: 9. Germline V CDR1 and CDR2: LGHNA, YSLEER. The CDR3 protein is CASSYTGGKATEAFF. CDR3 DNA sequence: TGCGCCAGCAGCTATACAGGGGGAAAGGCCACTGAAGCTTTCTTT.

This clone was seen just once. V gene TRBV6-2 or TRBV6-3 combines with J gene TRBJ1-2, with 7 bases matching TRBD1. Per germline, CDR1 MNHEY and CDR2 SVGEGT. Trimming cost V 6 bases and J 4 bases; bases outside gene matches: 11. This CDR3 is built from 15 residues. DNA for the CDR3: TGTGCCAGCAGCGACGCAACCGGGGACAGCTATGGCTACACCTTC. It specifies CASSDATGDSYGYTF.

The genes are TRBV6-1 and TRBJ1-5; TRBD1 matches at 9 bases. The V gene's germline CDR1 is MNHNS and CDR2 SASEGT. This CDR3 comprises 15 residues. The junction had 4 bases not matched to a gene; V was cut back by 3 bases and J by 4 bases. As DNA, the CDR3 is TGTGCCAGCAGTGACGGAGACAGGGGGAATCAGCCCCAGCATTTT. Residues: CASSDGDRGNQPQHF.

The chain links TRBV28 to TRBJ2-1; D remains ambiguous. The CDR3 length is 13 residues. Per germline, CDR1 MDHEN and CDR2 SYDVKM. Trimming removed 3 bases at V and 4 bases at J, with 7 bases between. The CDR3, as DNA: TGTGCCAGCAGTTTCTCACTTTACAATGAGCAGTTCTTC. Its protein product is CASSFSLYNEQFF.

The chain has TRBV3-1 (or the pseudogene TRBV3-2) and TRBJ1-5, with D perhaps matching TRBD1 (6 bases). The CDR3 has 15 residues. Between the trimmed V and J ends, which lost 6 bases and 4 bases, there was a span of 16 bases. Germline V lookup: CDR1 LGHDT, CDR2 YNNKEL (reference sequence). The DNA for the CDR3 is TGTGCCAGCAGGGACAGCCAAAGTAGGAATCAGCCCCAGCATTTT. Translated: CASRDSQSRNQPQHF.

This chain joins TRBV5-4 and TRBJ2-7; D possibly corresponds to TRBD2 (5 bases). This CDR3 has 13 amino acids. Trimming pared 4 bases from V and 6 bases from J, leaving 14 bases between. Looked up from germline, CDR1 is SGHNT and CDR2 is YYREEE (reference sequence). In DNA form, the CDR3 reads TGTGCCAGCAGCCCAACGGGGAAGCCCGAGCAGTACTTC. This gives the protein CASSPTGKPEQYF.

CDR3 amino acids: CASSHGQYEQYF. The CDR3 DNA sequence: TGTGCCAGCAGCCACGGACAGTACGAGCAGTACTTC. The chain joins TRBV3-1 (or the pseudogene TRBV3-2) to TRBJ2-7; maybe TRBD1 (6 bases). Germline lookup yields CDR1 LGHDT and CDR2 YNNKEL (reference sequence). Between the trimmed V and J ends, which lost 3 bases and 4 bases, there was a span of 7 bases. The CDR3 extends over 12 amino acids.